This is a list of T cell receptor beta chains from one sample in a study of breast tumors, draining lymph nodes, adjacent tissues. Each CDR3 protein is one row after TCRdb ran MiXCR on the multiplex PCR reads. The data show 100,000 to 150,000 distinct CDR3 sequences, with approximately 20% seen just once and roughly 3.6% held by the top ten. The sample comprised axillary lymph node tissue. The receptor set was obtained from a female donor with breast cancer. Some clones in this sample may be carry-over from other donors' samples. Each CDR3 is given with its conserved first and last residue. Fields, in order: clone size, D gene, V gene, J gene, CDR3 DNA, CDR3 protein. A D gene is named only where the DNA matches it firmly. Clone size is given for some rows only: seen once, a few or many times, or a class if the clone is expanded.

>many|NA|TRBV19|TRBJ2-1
TGTGCCAGTAGTCCCGGGGGCGGATGGGGGCAGTTCTTC
CASSPGGGWGQFF
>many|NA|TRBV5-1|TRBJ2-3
TGCGCCAGCAGCTTGAGTCGGGCAGGGACAGATACGCAGTATTTT
CASSLSRAGTDTQYF
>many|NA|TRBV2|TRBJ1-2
TGTGCCAGCAGTGATCTGGAAGTCGGTGGCTACACCTTC
CASSDLEVGGYTF
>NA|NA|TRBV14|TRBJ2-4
TGTGCCAGCAGCTCGGGGATCAGAGACATTCAGTACTTC
CASSSGIRDIQYF
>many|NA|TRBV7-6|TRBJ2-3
TGTGCCAGCAGCTCCCACCGCGTGCGGTCCCGAGATGATACGCAGTATTTT
CASSSHRVRSRDDTQYF
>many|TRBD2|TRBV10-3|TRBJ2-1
TGTGCCATCACCCCGGGACTAGCGGGAGAAGGGGAGCAGTTCTTC
CAITPGLAGEGEQFF
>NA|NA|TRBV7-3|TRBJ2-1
TGTGCCAGCAGCTTAGGCCAAAGCAATGAGCAGTTCTTC
CASSLGQSNEQFF
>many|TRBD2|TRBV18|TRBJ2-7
TGTGCCAGCTCACCAGGGGGGGACGAGCAGTACTTC
CASSPGGDEQYF
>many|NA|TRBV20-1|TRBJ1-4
TGCAGTGCTAGACGACCAAGGGGCGTTGCAACTAATGAAAAACTGTTTTTT
CSARRPRGVATNEKLFF
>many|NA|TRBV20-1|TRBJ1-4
TGCAGTGCTAGTAAGTCGAGTGAAAAACTGTTTTTT
CSASKSSEKLFF
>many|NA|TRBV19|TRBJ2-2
TGTGCCAGTAGTATGATCGGCGGACCGAACACCGGGGAGCTGTTTTTT
CASSMIGGPNTGELFF
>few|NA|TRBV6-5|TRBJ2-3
TGTGCCAGCAGTTACCGGGGCAGAAGCACAGATACGCAGTATTTT
CASSYRGRSTDTQYF
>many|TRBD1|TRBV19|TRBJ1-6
TGTGCCAGTACTCAGGGGGCGGGATATAATTCACCCCTCCACTTT
CASTQGAGYNSPLHF
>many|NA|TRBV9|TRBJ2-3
TGTGCCAGCAGCGCGAGACAGGCTCACACAGATACGCAGTATTTT
CASSARQAHTDTQYF
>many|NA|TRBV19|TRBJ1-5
TGTGCCAGTAGTATAGCCAGCAATCAGCCCCAGCATTTT
CASSIASNQPQHF
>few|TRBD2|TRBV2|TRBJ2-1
TGTGCCAGCATACCCCGGACTAGCGGGGGGAATGAGCAGTTCTTC
CASIPRTSGGNEQFF
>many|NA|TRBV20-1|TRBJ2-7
TGCAGTGCTCCTGACAGGAGACGATCTAACGAGCAGTACTTC
CSAPDRRRSNEQYF
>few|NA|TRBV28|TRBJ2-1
TGTGCCAGCAGCCCTCCTCTCCAGAGCTCCTACAATGAGCAGTTCTTC
CASSPPLQSSYNEQFF
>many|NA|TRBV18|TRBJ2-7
TGTGCCAGCTCACCAGGGGCTAACTACGAGCAGTACTTC
CASSPGANYEQYF
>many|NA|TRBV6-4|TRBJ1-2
TGTGCCAGCAGGTCGTCAGGGGAGGATGTCTATGGCTACACCTTC
CASRSSGEDVYGYTF
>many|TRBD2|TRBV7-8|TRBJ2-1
TGTGCCAGCAGCTTACGGACTAGCGGGGAGAATGAGCAGTTCTTC
CASSLRTSGENEQFF
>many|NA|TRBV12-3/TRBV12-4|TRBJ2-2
TGTGCCAGCAGTTTTTTGGGGGACGGGGAGCTGTTTTTT
CASSFLGDGELFF
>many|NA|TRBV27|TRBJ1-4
TGTGCCAGCGCCCTTAGTGCAACTAATGAAAAACTGTTTTTT
CASALSATNEKLFF
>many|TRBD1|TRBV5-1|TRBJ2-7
TGCGCCAGCAGCCTGGACAGGCGGGAGCAGTACTTC
CASSLDRREQYF
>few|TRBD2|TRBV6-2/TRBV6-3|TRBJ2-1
TGTGCCAGCAGTGGCTTTAGCGGGAAATCCTACAATGAGCAGTTCTTC
CASSGFSGKSYNEQFF
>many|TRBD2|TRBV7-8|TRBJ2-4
TGTGCCAGCAGCTCGGGACTAGAGATAGCCAAAAACATTCAGTACTTC
CASSSGLEIAKNIQYF
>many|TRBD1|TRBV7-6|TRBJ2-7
TGTGCCAGCAGCCCCGGCCGGCGGACAGGGCGGGCCACCTACGAGCAGTACTTC
CASSPGRRTGRATYEQYF
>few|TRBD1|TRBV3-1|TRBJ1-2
TGTGCCAGCAGCTACCGGGACAGGGGGCGACTTGGCTACACCTTC
CASSYRDRGRLGYTF
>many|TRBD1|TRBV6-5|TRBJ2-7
TGTGCCAGCTTCTCCGGGACAGGGGTGAGGGAGCAGTACTTC
CASFSGTGVREQYF
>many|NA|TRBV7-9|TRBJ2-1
TGTGCCAGCAGCTTAACGATGGATGAGCAGTTCTTC
CASSLTMDEQFF
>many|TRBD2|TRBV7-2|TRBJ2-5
TGTGCCAGCAGCCCCCGGGTTTCAGCGGGGCCTCAAGAGACCCAGTACTTC
CASSPRVSAGPQETQYF
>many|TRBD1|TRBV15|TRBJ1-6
TGTGCCACCAGGGGACAGGCTATATCTTCACCCCTCCACTTT
CATRGQAISSPLHF
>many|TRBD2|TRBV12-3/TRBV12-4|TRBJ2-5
TGTGCCAGCAACTTAGCGGGGGGACAACTGGAGACCCAGTACTTC
CASNLAGGQLETQYF
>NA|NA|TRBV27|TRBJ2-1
TGTGCCAGCAGTTTATACGTCGTCCCGAGCTCCTACAATGAGCAGTTCTTC
CASSLYVVPSSYNEQFF
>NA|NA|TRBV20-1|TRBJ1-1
TGCAGTGCTAGTGAAGGGGCCGGCTTCGGAGCTTTCTTT
CSASEGAGFGAFF
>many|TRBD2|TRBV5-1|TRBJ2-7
TGCGCCAGCAGCTTGGCCGGCACTAGCGGTTCCTACGAGCAGTACTTC
CASSLAGTSGSYEQYF
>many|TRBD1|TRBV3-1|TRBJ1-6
TGTGCCAGCAGCCCCGGGACAGGGGGCTCGAATTCACCCCTCCACTTT
CASSPGTGGSNSPLHF
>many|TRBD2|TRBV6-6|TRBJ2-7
TGTGCCAGCAGTGCTAGCGGGAGTGGGTACGAGCAGTACTTC
CASSASGSGYEQYF
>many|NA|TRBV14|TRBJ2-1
TGTGCCAGCAGCCAAGTTTGGCCTGCCTCCTACAATGAGCAGTTCTTC
CASSQVWPASYNEQFF
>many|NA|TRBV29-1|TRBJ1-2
TGCAGCGTTTTTTCCGGGATTAACTATGGCTACACCTTC
CSVFSGINYGYTF
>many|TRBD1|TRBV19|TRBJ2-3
TGTGCCAGCAGACAGGGGGGAACAGATACGCAGTATTTT
CASRQGGTDTQYF
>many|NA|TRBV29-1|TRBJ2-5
TGCAGCGTTCAGTTCAGTATACAAGAGACCCAGTACTTC
CSVQFSIQETQYF
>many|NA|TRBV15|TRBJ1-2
TGTGCCACCGGCTCGCCTCGGGGGGTAGGATATGGCTACACCTTC
CATGSPRGVGYGYTF
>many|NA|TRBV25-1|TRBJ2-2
TGTGCCAGTTACAGGGAGAACACCGGGGAGCTGTTTTTT
CASYRENTGELFF
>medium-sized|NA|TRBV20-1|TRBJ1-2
TGCAGTGCTAGTTTGGAGGTTGGCTACACCTTC
CSASLEVGYTF
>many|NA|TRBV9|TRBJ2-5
TGTGCCAGCAGCGTAGACCTCGGCAGGGAAGAGACCCAGTACTTC
CASSVDLGREETQYF
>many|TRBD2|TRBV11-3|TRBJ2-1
TGTGCCAGCAGCGGGGCGGGAGCATACAATGAGCAGTTCTTC
CASSGAGAYNEQFF
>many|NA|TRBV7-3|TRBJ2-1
TGTGCCAGCAGCTTATATAACAATGAGCAGTTCTTC
CASSLYNNEQFF
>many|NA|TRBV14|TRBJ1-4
TGTGCCAGCAGCCAGGGACCAACGGAAAAACTGTTTTTT
CASSQGPTEKLFF
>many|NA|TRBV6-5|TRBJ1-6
TGTGCCAGCAGTTTCTCCTACCCCAGGGGAACTCATTCACCCCTCCACTTT
CASSFSYPRGTHSPLHF
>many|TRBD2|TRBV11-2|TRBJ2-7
TGTGCCAGCAGCCAAAACGGCCCTAGCGGCGCTTACTACGAGCAGTACTTC
CASSQNGPSGAYYEQYF
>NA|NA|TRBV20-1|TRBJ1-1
TGCAGTGCTAGAGATGGGAGGAACACTGAAGCTTTCTTT
CSARDGRNTEAFF
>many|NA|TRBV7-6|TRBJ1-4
TGTGCCAGCAGGGGGGGTTCTGAAAAACTGTTTTTT
CASRGGSEKLFF
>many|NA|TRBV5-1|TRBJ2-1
TGCGCCAGCAGCTCGATCAATGAGCAGTTCTTC
CASSSINEQFF
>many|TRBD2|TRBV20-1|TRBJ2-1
TGCAGTGCTAGAGAACCCCGCGGGGGGACCTACAATGAGCAGTTCTTC
CSAREPRGGTYNEQFF
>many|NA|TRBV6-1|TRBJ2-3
TGTGCGGAGGGGAGTCAAGATACGCAGTATTTT
CAEGSQDTQYF
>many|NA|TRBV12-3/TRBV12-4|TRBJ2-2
TGTGCCAGCAGTTCGGGGACCACCGGGGAGCTGTTTTTT
CASSSGTTGELFF
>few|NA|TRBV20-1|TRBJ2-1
TGCAGTGCTAGAGATCACGGCAGGGGATTCTCGAATGAGCAGCTCTTC
CSARDHGRGFSNEQLF
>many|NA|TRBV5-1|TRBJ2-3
TGCGCCAGCAGCTTGGTAGAGATTACAGATACGCAGTATTTT
CASSLVEITDTQYF